The 25 T cell receptor beta chains presented below share a single source sample, sequenced in a study of technical replicates of blood from a few donors. Some clones are missing from TCRdb's copy, which holds only in-frame ones; the method was immunoSEQ multiplex PCR. Here the sample spans about 49,000 clones, approximately 90% being singletons. The sequencing sample was made of PBMCs. Source of these receptors: a human donor in good health. Some clones in this sample may be carry-over from other donors' samples.

The chain carries TRBV6-5 and TRBJ2-1; unclear D gene. Trimming took 6 bases from V and 8 from J, leaving 14 bases between them. The germline V gene encodes CDR1 MNHEY and CDR2 SVGAGI. CDR3 size: 13 residues. The CDR3 coding sequence is TGTGCCAGCAGCACTCCCCCGGTCCATGAGCAGTTCTTC. Translating it yields CASSTPPVHEQFF.

V and J are TRBV4-1 and TRBJ2-7, with D possibly matching TRBD2 (6 bases). Per the germline V gene, CDR1 is MGHRA and CDR2 is YSYEKL. V dropped 3 bases and J dropped 4 bases, with 19 bases sitting between them. CDR3 length: 16 residues. CDR3 DNA sequence: TGCGCCAGCAGCCATTGGCCCGGGAGATGGGGGTACGAGCAGTACTTC. Its protein product is CASSHWPGRWGYEQYF.

The chain uses TRBV10-3 and TRBJ1-1; TRBD1 agrees at 9 bases. The junction had 9 bases not matched to a gene; V was cut back by 8 bases and J by 5 bases. The V gene's germline CDR1 is ENHRY and CDR2 SYGVKD. The CDR3 extends over 14 amino acids. CDR3 amino acids: CAIAQTGGITEAFF. CDR3 nucleotide sequence: TGTGCCATCGCACAGACAGGGGGTATAACTGAAGCTTTCTTT.

The V and J genes are TRBV11-2 and TRBJ2-7; the match to TRBD1 covers 9 bases. Germline V gives CDR1 SGHAT, CDR2 FQNNGV. CDR3 length: 12 amino acids. V dropped 4 bases and J dropped 5; count of bases not matched to a gene: 0. The DNA for the CDR3 is TGTGCCAGCAGCTGGGACAGGGACGAGCAGTACTTC. As protein: CASSWDRDEQYF. The variable domain in full, with the rest retrieved from reference TRBV11-2 and TRBJ2-7, is EAGVAQSPRYKIIEKRQSVAFWCNPISGHATLYWYQQILGQGPKLLIQFQNNGVVDDSQLPKDRFSAERLKGVDSTLKIQPAKLEDSAVYLCASSWDRDEQYFGPGTRLTVT.

The chain employs TRBV7-2 and TRBJ2-1; 12 bases map to TRBD2. The germline gives CDR1 SGHTA, CDR2 FQGNSA. CDR3 length: 15 residues. V lost 5 bases and J lost 9; bases outside the gene matches: 8. CDR3 sequence (DNA): TGTGCCAGCAGCCGCCTAGCGGGGGGGCCGCTTGAGCAGTTCTTC. It is translated as CASSRLAGGPLEQFF.

The chain links TRBV4-3 to TRBJ2-2; D unclear. V was cut by 2 bases and J by 1 base, with 5 bases left in between. The CDR3 runs 14 residues. Germline assignment: CDR1 LGHNA and CDR2 YSLEER. CDR3 residues: CASSQPGNTGELFF. For the CDR3, the DNA is TGCGCCAGCAGCCAACCAGGGAACACCGGGGAGCTGTTTTTT.

J is TRBJ2-4 and V is TRBV7-9, with 9 bases identical to TRBD1. This CDR3 contains 13 residues. Per the germline V gene, CDR1 is SEHNR and CDR2 is FQNEAQ (reference sequence). J gave up 8 bases and V 5 bases, and 4 bases lay outside the gene matches. CDR3: CASSPTGGHIQYF. DNA of the CDR3: TGTGCCAGCAGCCCGACAGGGGGGCACATTCAGTACTTC.

The chain employs TRBV30 and TRBJ2-1, with D maybe TRBD2 (6 bases). In germline, CDR1 is GTSNPN, CDR2 SVGIG (reference sequence). The length of the CDR3 is 13 residues. V was pared by 5 bases and J by 5 bases, with 13 bases between. The CDR3 nucleotides are TGTGCCTGGGGGCTCCCGGGGGACAATGAGCAGTTCTTC. It codes for CAWGLPGDNEQFF.

V gene TRBV5-6 combines with J gene TRBJ2-2, with 9 positions matching TRBD1. V lost 5 bases and J lost 7; bases outside the gene matches: 6. This CDR3 is built from 14 residues. Germline-derived CDR1 and CDR2 are SGHDT and YYEEEE. DNA for the CDR3: TGTGCCAGCAGTTACAACAGGGGGCGCGGGGAGCTGTTTTTT. It codes for CASSYNRGRGELFF. Full variable domain (missing parts from reference TRBV5-6 and TRBJ2-2): DAGVTQSPTHLIKTRGQQVTLRCSPKSGHDTVSWYQQALGQGPQFIFQYYEEEERQRGNFPDRFSGHQFPNYSSELNVNALLLGDSALYLCASSYNRGRGELFFGEGSRLTVL.

The V gene is TRBV25-1, the J gene TRBJ2-1, with a weak D call TRBD2 (5 bases). Germline V gene data show CDR1 as MGHDK and CDR2 as SYGVNS. CDR3 length: 17 amino acids. V was pared by 3 bases and J by 4 bases, with 19 bases between. CDR3 amino acids: CASSDYLDSTGYNEQFF. Here the CDR3 DNA reads TGTGCCAGCAGTGACTATTTGGACTCTACGGGATACAATGAGCAGTTCTTC.

This clone appeared a few times. The J gene is TRBJ2-5, the V gene TRBV28, with 11 bases lining up with TRBD2. The CDR3 contains 17 residues. Trimming took 0 bases from V and 1 from J; bases not matched to a gene: 4. The germline CDR1 and CDR2 sequences are MDHEN and SYDVKM. This CDR3 reads CASSLWTSGMVQETQYF. In nucleotides, the CDR3 is TGTGCCAGCAGTTTATGGACTAGCGGGATGGTCCAAGAGACCCAGTACTTC.

The chain couples TRBV6-6 to TRBJ2-7, with 8 bases lining up with TRBD2. Germline trimming cut 0 bases from V and 2 bases from J; bases unmatched to any gene: 3. The CDR3 is 15 residues long. Germline V gene sequence: CDR1 MNHNY, CDR2 SVGAGI (reference sequence). The CDR3 is CASSYSAGGTYEQYF. CDR3 DNA sequence: TGTGCCAGCAGTTACTCTGCGGGGGGAACCTACGAGCAGTACTTC.

V gene TRBV29-1 combines with J gene TRBJ2-7, with D possibly being TRBD2 (5 bases). The CDR3 sequence is 13 residues long. V was cut by 2 bases and J by 4 bases, with 12 bases left in between. CDR1 is SQVTM, CDR2 ANQGSEA, per germline. CDR3 loop: CSVETSRDYEQYF. The DNA of the CDR3 is TGCAGCGTTGAAACATCACGGGATTACGAGCAGTACTTC.

The chain has TRBV6-6 and TRBJ1-4, with a tentative D call TRBD1 (5 bases). The CDR3 sequence is 13 residues long. Trimming pared 6 bases from V and 8 bases from J, leaving 13 bases between. CDR1 is MNHNY and CDR2 is SVGAGI in the germline V gene (reference sequence). The CDR3 nucleotides are TGTGCCAGCAGCCCCGGAGGGGTGGAAAAACTGTTTTTT. It codes for CASSPGGVEKLFF.

This chain uses TRBV4-1 with TRBJ2-1; D gene uncertain. The V gene lost 0 bases and the J gene lost 9 bases, with 9 bases spanning the gap. Germline assignment: CDR1 MGHRA and CDR2 YSYEKL. The CDR3 has 13 residues. CDR3 loop: CASSQDSYSEQFF. CDR3 DNA: TGCGCCAGCAGCCAAGATTCCTACTCTGAGCAGTTCTTC.

The chain carries TRBV27 and TRBJ1-1; TRBD1 matches at 8 bases. CDR3 length: 14 residues. The junction had 6 bases not matched to a gene; V was cut back by 5 bases and J by 4 bases. Germline CDR1 and CDR2: MNHEY and SMNVEV (reference sequence). CDR3 region: CASSRQGLGTEAFF. The DNA of the CDR3 is TGTGCCAGCAGTCGACAGGGGTTGGGCACTGAAGCTTTCTTT.

The chain has TRBV28 and TRBJ1-5, with 9 positions matching TRBD1. This CDR3 region has 16 residues. The germline CDR1 and CDR2 sequences are MDHEN and SYDVKM. The V segment lost 5 bases and the J segment 0 bases; nucleotides outside the gene matches: 5. In DNA, the CDR3 is TGTGCCAGCAGTGCCCCGACAGGGGGTAGCAATCAGCCCCAGCATTTT. Encoded protein: CASSAPTGGSNQPQHF. Combining the CDR3 with reference TRBV28 and TRBJ1-5 gives the whole variable domain DVKVTQSSRYLVKRTGEKVFLECVQDMDHENMFWYRQDPGLGLRLIYFSYDVKMKEKGDIPEGYSVSREKKERFSLILESASTNQTSMYLCASSAPTGGSNQPQHFGDGTRLSIL.

The V call is TRBV6-1, the J call TRBJ1-5, with a tentative D call TRBD1 (6 bases). From germline, CDR1 is MNHNS and CDR2 SASEGT. This CDR3 comprises 15 residues. V shed 1 base and J shed 3 bases, with 10 bases lying between them. In nucleotides, the CDR3 is TGTGCCAGCAGTGAAGTGGGGGGGCACAATCAGCCCCAGCATTTT. Amino acids: CASSEVGGHNQPQHF.

The chain uses TRBV25-1 and TRBJ2-1; D gene unclear. The ends were cut back, 1 base at V and 5 bases at J, with 9 bases in the middle. Germline CDR1 is MGHDK and CDR2 is SYGVNS. The length of the CDR3 is 14 residues. In nucleotides, the CDR3 is TGTGCCAGCAGTGAATTTGGCTTCGACAATGAGCAGTTCTTC. Residues: CASSEFGFDNEQFF.

This chain connects TRBV19 to TRBJ1-5, with TRBD1 matching 7 bases. V dropped 5 bases and J dropped 2; count of bases not matched to a gene: 12. The CDR3 is 17 amino acids. Germline CDR1 and CDR2: LNHDA and SQIVND (reference sequence). The CDR3 loop is CASSRLPRGDGNQPQHF. DNA of the CDR3: TGTGCCAGTAGTCGACTTCCCAGGGGGGACGGCAATCAGCCCCAGCATTTT.

The J gene is TRBJ1-4, the V gene TRBV4-3; weak D call: TRBD1 (6 bases). Trimming took off 2 bases at V and 8 bases at J, with 15 bases between the two ends. CDR1 is LGHNA, CDR2 YSLEER, per germline. The CDR3 has 15 residues. The DNA of the CDR3 is TGCGCCAGCAGCCAACAGGGGATCGGGCAGGAAAAACTGTTTTTT. Protein: CASSQQGIGQEKLFF.

The CDR3 region is CASSQTYYNEQFF. As DNA, the CDR3 is TGTGCCAGCAGCCAGACTTACTACAATGAGCAGTTCTTC. The chain is built from TRBV7-2 and TRBJ2-1; D ambiguous. The length of the CDR3 is 13 residues. Germline loops: CDR1 SGHTA, CDR2 FQGNSA. The V and J ends lost 5 bases and 3 bases respectively, with 8 bases between them.

The chain combines TRBV2 with TRBJ1-1, with D unclear. V shed 10 bases and J shed 1 base, with 10 bases lying between them. The CDR3 has 12 amino acids. Germline V gives CDR1 SNHLY, CDR2 FYNNEI. The CDR3 DNA sequence: TGTGCCACATACTACTCGAACACTGAAGCTTTCTTT. Translated, it gives CATYYSNTEAFF.

This clone was seen only once. The chain uses TRBV21-1 and TRBJ1-1. TRBV21-1 represents a pseudogene. The CDR3 extends over 11 amino acids. CDR3 loop: CASDLAVKAFF. As DNA, the CDR3 is TGTGCCAGCGACCTTGCGGTCAAGGCTTTCTTT.

The rearrangement links TRBV6-5 to TRBJ2-7, with D uncertain. The CDR3 loop spans 15 amino acids. Germline CDR1 and CDR2: MNHEY and SVGAGI. Trimming took off 6 bases at V and 6 bases at J, with 21 bases between the two ends. The CDR3 reads CASSREATSVFEQYF. CDR3 in DNA: TGTGCCAGCAGCCGCGAGGCGACTTCGGTTTTCGAGCAGTACTTC.